These T cell receptor beta chains were read from a single sample in a study of cytomegalovirus exposure and HLA in healthy donors. Only in-frame clones appear in the TCRdb table, and some are missing; sequencing was by immunoSEQ multiplex PCR. The sample records 150,000 to 200,000 clones, around 80% being singletons. The sample comprised PBMCs. The receptors shown here come from a woman between 18 and 30 years old in good health and CMV-seronegative. CDR3s include the opening cysteine and the closing phenylalanine or tryptophan. D genes are given only for firm matches. Clone size is given for some rows only: seen once, a few or many times, or a class if the clone is expanded.

j_call,v_call,clone_size,d_call,cdr3_nt,cdr3_aa
TRBJ1-5,TRBV11-2,NA,TRBD1,TGTGCCAGCAGCCCCGGGACAGGGGTTGATCAGCCCCAGCATTTT,CASSPGTGVDQPQHF
TRBJ1-5,TRBV18,NA,NA,TGTGCCAGCTCACGATCCTCAGGGGCCCTCAATCAGCCCCAGCATTTT,CASSRSSGALNQPQHF
TRBJ1-2,TRBV6-1,NA,TRBD1,TGTGCCAGCAGTGAATTCGTAACCGGGACAGGAGTTTATGGCTACACCTTC,CASSEFVTGTGVYGYTF
TRBJ2-7,TRBV5-1,NA,NA,TGCGCCAGCAGCTTGGACAGTGCCTACGAGCAGTACTTC,CASSLDSAYEQYF
TRBJ2-5,TRBV6-5,NA,TRBD1,TGTGCCAGCAGCTATAGACGTGGACAGGGGGGGACCCAGTACTTC,CASSYRRGQGGTQYF
TRBJ2-5,TRBV14,NA,TRBD1,TGTGCCAGCAGCCAAGGATGGGGCGTGGACAGGGTGTCCGAAGAGACCCAGTACTTC,CASSQGWGVDRVSEETQYF
TRBJ2-7,TRBV5-6,NA,NA,TGTGCCAGCAGCTTGGCCGGTTCCTACGAGCAGTACTTC,CASSLAGSYEQYF
TRBJ2-1,TRBV30,NA,TRBD2,TGTGCCTTGGATTTCAGCGGGAATCACGGGAATGAGCAGTTCTTC,CALDFSGNHGNEQFF
TRBJ2-5,TRBV5-8,NA,TRBD2,TGTGCCAGTGGGACTAGCGGGAACTTGGGGGAGACCCAGTACTTC,CASGTSGNLGETQYF
TRBJ1-4,TRBV25-1,NA,TRBD1,TGTGCCAGCAGTCCAGGGGGTTATTCAACTAATGAAAAACTGTTTTTT,CASSPGGYSTNEKLFF
TRBJ2-5,TRBV5-4,NA,TRBD2,TGTGCCAGCAGCTTATGGACTAGTCAAGAGACCCAGTACTTC,CASSLWTSQETQYF
TRBJ1-2,TRBV19,NA,NA,TGTGCCAGTAGTATAGGGCCGTATGGCTACACCTTC,CASSIGPYGYTF
TRBJ2-2,TRBV28,NA,NA,TGTGCCAGCACCACAGCGTTTCAGGGCCCCGGGGAGCTGTTTTTT,CASTTAFQGPGELFF
TRBJ1-1,TRBV5-4,NA,NA,TGTGCCAGCAGCTTCCCCCAGACAGGCATGAACACTGAAGCTTTCTTT,CASSFPQTGMNTEAFF
TRBJ2-2,TRBV7-9,NA,NA,TGTGCCAGCAGCTTAGCCCCGGCCGGGGAGCTGTTTTTT,CASSLAPAGELFF
TRBJ2-5,TRBV18,NA,TRBD2,TGTGCCAGCTCCCGGACTAGCGGGAGACAAGAGACCCAGTACTTC,CASSRTSGRQETQYF
TRBJ2-2,TRBV19,once,NA,TGTGCCAGTAGAGAACGCAGGGATGGGGCCGGGGAGCTGTTTTTT,CASRERRDGAGELFF
TRBJ2-2,TRBV18,NA,NA,TGTGCCAGCTCACCGGTCGCAGGAGGATCCGGGGAGCTGTTTTTT,CASSPVAGGSGELFF
TRBJ2-1,TRBV5-1,NA,NA,TGCGCCAGCAGCCAGTACCGCTACAATGAGCAGTTCTTC,CASSQYRYNEQFF
TRBJ2-5,TRBV7-9,NA,NA,TGTTCCAGCAGCTTAAATAAAGAGACCCAGTACTTC,CSSSLNKETQYF
TRBJ1-3,TRBV28,NA,NA,TGTGCCAGCAGCAACCGCAGGGGAGATGGAAACACCATATATTTT,CASSNRRGDGNTIYF
TRBJ2-1,TRBV4-1,NA,NA,TGCGCCAGCAGCCAAGACAGGGGAGTGGGCAATGAGCAGTTCTTC,CASSQDRGVGNEQFF
TRBJ2-3,TRBV28,NA,TRBD2,TGTGCCAGCAGTTTTGAAGCGGGAGGGCCGACAGATACGCAGTATTTT,CASSFEAGGPTDTQYF
TRBJ1-6,TRBV5-6,NA,NA,TGTGCCAGCAGCTGGGAAGTTGGGGCGACGGATTCACCCCTCCACTTT,CASSWEVGATDSPLHF
TRBJ1-1,TRBV4-3,few,NA,TGCGCCAGCAGCCAAGATCCGGTGAACACTGAAGCTTTCTTT,CASSQDPVNTEAFF
TRBJ2-7,TRBV27,NA,NA,TGTGCCAGCAGTTTTTTGGACAAACACGAGCAGTACTTC,CASSFLDKHEQYF
TRBJ2-7,TRBV9,NA,TRBD2,TGTGCCAGCAGCGTAGAATGGGAGGGCTCCTACGAGCAGTACTTC,CASSVEWEGSYEQYF
TRBJ1-1,TRBV28,NA,NA,TGTGCCAGCAGTCAGGGGAGCACTGAAGCTTTCTTT,CASSQGSTEAFF
TRBJ2-7,TRBV2,NA,TRBD1,TGTGCCAGCAGTGGGGGCAGGGGGTCCGCCTACGAGCAGTACTTC,CASSGGRGSAYEQYF